The 24 T cell receptor beta chains presented below share a single source sample, sequenced in a study of molecular identifiers for immune sequencing clone quantification. TCRdb passed the PCR reads through MiXCR, listing each CDR3 protein once. The sample has approximately 670,000 distinct CDR3 sequences, 15% to 20% seen once. The material sequenced was naive CD8+ T cells from blood, with Jurkat cell RNA spiked in. Described subset: FACS-sorted CD8+CD4-CCR7+CD45RA+ naive T cells. The origin of the receptors is a human donor in good health. Some libraries in this study had Jurkat cell RNA spiked in.

This clonotype was detected only a few times. The rearrangement joins TRBV9 to TRBJ1-1; D unclear. CDR3 size: 14 residues. Germline CDR1 SGDLS, CDR2 YYNGEE. Trimming shortened V by 0 bases and J by 5 bases, and 11 bases separated the two germline ends. The CDR3 spells CASSVEPERTEAFF. The CDR3 nucleotides read TGTGCCAGCAGCGTAGAACCAGAGCGAACTGAAGCTTTCTTT. Together with reference TRBV9 and TRBJ1-1, the CDR3 gives the full variable domain: DSGVTQTPKHLITATGQRVTLRCSPRSGDLSVYWYQQSLDQGLQFLIQYYNGEERAKGNILERFSAQQFPDLHSELNLSSLELGDSALYFCASSVEPERTEAFFGQGTRLTVV.

This clonotype was detected many times. This rearrangement joins TRBV10-3 to TRBJ2-1; tentatively, D is TRBD2 (6 bases). The CDR3 consists of 14 residues. Trimming removed 7 bases at V and 1 base at J, with 11 bases between. From germline, CDR1 is ENHRY and CDR2 SYGVKD. CDR3 DNA: TGTGCCATCATGGGGGGAGGTTCCTACAATGAGCAGTTCTTC. The encoded protein is CAIMGGGSYNEQFF.

In this sample, this clonotype turned up many times. CDR3 nucleotides: TGTGCCAGCAGCTTAGGGACAGGGATCTACGAGCAGTACTTC. Its protein is CASSLGTGIYEQYF. The genes are TRBV7-9 and TRBJ2-7; 8 bases match TRBD1. CDR1 SEHNR and CDR2 FQNEAQ come from the germline V gene (reference sequence). Trimming took 1 base from V and 3 from J; bases not matched to a gene: 2. This CDR3 spans 14 amino acids.

This clonotype was observed at least ten times. The V call is TRBV30, the J call TRBJ2-2; D remains ambiguous. The CDR3 has 14 amino acids. The germline V gene has CDR1 GTSNPN and CDR2 SVGIG (reference sequence). Trimming left V 7 bases short and J 7 bases short, with 19 bases between. The CDR3 DNA reads as TGTGCCTTCCCGACTCACCGTTTCAACGGGGAGCTGTTTTTT. Amino acids: CAFPTHRFNGELFF.

As concerns this clonotype: A much larger clone lies one base from this, so it may be a read error. V gene TRBV25-1 combines with J gene TRBJ1-4, with 7 bases lining up with TRBD1. V dropped 0 bases and J dropped 6; count of bases not matched to a gene: 4. Germline CDR1 and CDR2: MGHDK and SYGVNS. CDR3 length: 15 residues. The CDR3 DNA reads TGTGCCAGCAGTGAATATACAGGGGTTGATGAAAAACTGTTTTTT. This gives the protein CASSEYTGVDEKLFF.

The sample holds many counts of this clonotype. The gene calls are TRBV12-3 or TRBV12-4 and TRBJ2-3, with D possibly called TRBD1 or TRBD2 (6 bases each). The CDR3 is 15 residues long. V was trimmed by 2 bases and J by 2 bases, leaving 11 bases between them. CDR3 amino acids: CASSLRGPPTDTQYF. In nucleotides, the CDR3 is TGTGCCAGCAGTTTACGGGGGCCCCCCACAGATACGCAGTATTTT.

For this clonotype: One end of the junction does not line up with germline, which may come from a read error. The CDR3: CAGSQDRATNYGYTF. CDR3 DNA: TGCGCCGGCAGCCAAGACAGGGCCACTAACTATGGCTACACCTTC. V gene TRBV4-3 combines with J gene TRBJ1-2, with 7 positions matching TRBD1. The CDR3 extends over 15 amino acids. The germline V gene has CDR1 LGHNA and CDR2 YSLEER.

This clonotype was seen a few times. V and J are TRBV20-1 and TRBJ2-5; either TRBD1 or TRBD2 may supply D (7 bases each). The CDR3 covers 15 residues. Germline loops: CDR1 DFQATT, CDR2 SNEGSKA (reference sequence). V lost 6 bases to trimming and J lost 3 bases, with 20 bases between them. CDR3: CSARGSAGTKETQYF. In DNA, the CDR3 is TGCAGTGCCAGGGGGTCGGCGGGGACTAAAGAGACCCAGTACTTC.

Of note for this clonotype: Compared with germline, one end of the junction differs, possibly owing to a read error. V gene TRBV7-9 combines with J gene TRBJ2-7; TRBD1 or TRBD2 may be the D gene (6 bases each). Looked up from germline, CDR1 is SEHNR and CDR2 is FQNEAQ (reference sequence). The CDR3 sequence is 14 residues long. The CDR3: CAGSLGGPGNEQYF. CDR3 DNA: TGTGCCGGCAGCTTAGGGGGGCCAGGGAACGAGCAGTACTTC.

In this sample, this clonotype turned up a few times. The rearrangement links TRBV11-2 to TRBJ2-5; D unclear. The V gene lost 1 base and the J gene lost 1 base, with 13 bases spanning the gap. Looked up from germline, CDR1 is SGHAT and CDR2 is FQNNGV. The CDR3 is made up of 16 amino acids. The CDR3 here is CASSLGFPGSQETQYF. The CDR3 DNA follows: TGTGCCAGCAGCTTAGGTTTTCCGGGCAGCCAAGAGACCCAGTACTTC. The whole variable domain, filled in from reference TRBV11-2 and TRBJ2-5, reads EAGVAQSPRYKIIEKRQSVAFWCNPISGHATLYWYQQILGQGPKLLIQFQNNGVVDDSQLPKDRFSAERLKGVDSTLKIQPAKLEDSAVYLCASSLGFPGSQETQYFGPGTRLLVL.

The V gene is TRBV27, the J gene TRBJ2-3; maybe TRBD2 (6 bases). V was trimmed by 5 bases and J by 11 bases, leaving 20 bases between them. This CDR3 has 14 residues. Germline values: CDR1 MNHEY, CDR2 SMNVEV (reference sequence). The CDR3 nucleotides are TGTGCCAGCAGTCCAATGACTAGTTTATCAGGGCAGTATTTT. Translation gives CASSPMTSLSGQYF.

This clonotype has ten or more counts. The V gene is TRBV12-3 or TRBV12-4, the J gene TRBJ1-1; 9 bases line up with TRBD1. The CDR3 is made up of 13 amino acids. The V gene end was trimmed by 5 bases and the J gene end by 8 bases; junction bases not matched to a gene: 6. The CDR3 DNA sequence: TGTGCCAGCAGTGGGGTGGGGACAGGGGAAGCTTTCTTT. Translating gives CASSGVGTGEAFF.

The rearrangement joins TRBV6-6 to TRBJ1-4; 9 bases agree with TRBD1. The V and J ends lost 4 bases and 8 bases, in that order; junction bases with no gene match: 5. The CDR3 runs 14 residues. The germline gives CDR1 MNHNY, CDR2 SVGAGI (reference sequence). The CDR3, as DNA: TGTGCCAGCAGTTGGGGACAGGGAGGGGAAAAACTGTTTTTT. As protein: CASSWGQGGEKLFF.

This clonotype turned up a few times. The chain uses TRBV12-3 or TRBV12-4 and TRBJ1-5; D possibly corresponds to TRBD1 (6 bases). This CDR3 is built from 15 residues. V was cut by 5 bases and J by 2 bases, with 13 bases left in between. In DNA, the CDR3 is TGTGCCAGCAGTAACCTTGACAGGCGCAATCAGCCCCAGCATTTT. It codes for CASSNLDRRNQPQHF.

The chain carries TRBV4-1 and TRBJ2-7, with D perhaps being TRBD1 or TRBD2 (5 bases each). This CDR3 region has 17 residues. The V gene's germline CDR1 is MGHRA and CDR2 YSYEKL. The ends were cut back, 1 base at V and 2 bases at J, with 18 bases in the middle. CDR3 loop: CASSQVLLGRDAYEQYF. The CDR3 DNA is TGCGCCAGCAGCCAAGTTTTGTTGGGCAGGGACGCCTACGAGCAGTACTTC.

This clonotype was seen repeatedly, ten times or more. V is TRBV20-1 and J is TRBJ2-7; D is possibly TRBD2 (6 bases). V was cut by 5 bases and J by 2 bases, with 13 bases left in between. Germline loops: CDR1 DFQATT, CDR2 SNEGSKA (reference sequence). This CDR3 spans 13 amino acids. The CDR3 DNA sequence: TGCAGTGCTCACGGGACGGGAGCCTACGAGCAGTACTTC. Protein sequence: CSAHGTGAYEQYF.

This clonotype occurred many times. The V gene is TRBV24-1, the J gene TRBJ2-2; D not certain. The CDR3 runs 13 residues. Germline V gives CDR1 KGHDR, CDR2 SFDVKD. V was cut by 8 bases and J by 5 bases, with 11 bases left in between. The CDR3 protein is CATMDAETGELFF. DNA for the CDR3: TGTGCCACCATGGACGCGGAGACCGGGGAGCTGTTTTTT.

The chain combines TRBV30 with TRBJ2-1, with 7 bases that match TRBD2. The CDR3 covers 14 residues. The germline gives CDR1 GTSNPN, CDR2 SVGIG (reference sequence). Losses at the gene ends were 4 bases for V and 8 bases for J; bases not matched to a gene: 11. The CDR3 nucleotides are TGTGCCTGGACCCTTAGCGGGCCCCAAGATGAGCAGTTCTTC. Residues: CAWTLSGPQDEQFF.

This clonotype was seen at least ten times. V gene TRBV20-1 combines with J gene TRBJ2-3, with TRBD1 identical over 11 bases. Germline values: CDR1 DFQATT, CDR2 SNEGSKA (reference sequence). There are 14 residues in the CDR3. V trimming: 3 bases; J trimming: 5 bases; junction bases outside the gene matches: 4. The CDR3 DNA is TGCAGTGCTAGCCGGACAGGGGGCGGAGATACGCAGTATTTT. This codes for CSASRTGGGDTQYF.

Of note for this clonotype: The junction shows a germline mismatch at one end, possibly a read error. The chain is built from TRBV7-9 and TRBJ2-5; possible D gene TRBD2, 5 bases. Looked up from germline, CDR1 is SEHNR and CDR2 is FQNEAQ (reference sequence). The CDR3 loop spans 14 amino acids. The CDR3 region has the DNA TGTGCCAGCGGCTTTTTTGGAGGTGGCGAGACCCAGTACTTC. Translating gives CASGFFGGGETQYF.

The chain has TRBV11-2 and TRBJ2-7; 8 nucleotides align to TRBD1. CDR1 is SGHAT, CDR2 FQNNGV, per germline. This CDR3 has 16 residues. The junction had 8 bases not matched to a gene; V was cut back by 1 base and J by 3 bases. In nucleotides, the CDR3 is TGTGCCAGCAGCTTAGCATGGGCAGGGGGCTTCTACGAGCAGTACTTC. It translates to CASSLAWAGGFYEQYF.

Worth noting for this clonotype: A much larger clone lies one base from this, so it may be a read error. This chain joins TRBV10-3 and TRBJ1-1; possibly TRBD1 for D (5 bases). The CDR3 spans 11 residues. From germline, CDR1 is ENHRY and CDR2 SYGVKD. The CDR3 here is CATNQGTEASF. In DNA, the CDR3 is TGTGCCACAAATCAGGGCACTGAAGCTTCCTTT.

In regard to this clonotype: This could be a read error, since a much larger clone is one nucleotide away. The J gene is TRBJ2-1, the V gene TRBV14, with D unresolved. The germline V gene has CDR1 SGHDN and CDR2 FVKESK. V was pared by 3 bases and J by 0 bases, with 12 bases between. The CDR3 runs to 16 residues. DNA of the CDR3: TGTGCCAGCAGCCAGTTAAGCTTGGGCTCCTACAATGAGCAGTTCTTC. This sequence encodes CASSQLSLGSYNEQFF.

The sample holds a few counts of this clonotype. The chain is built from TRBV4-3 and TRBJ1-5; D perhaps matches TRBD1 (5 bases). Germline lookup yields CDR1 LGHNA and CDR2 YSLEER. The CDR3 covers 17 residues. Trimming removed 0 bases at V and 6 bases at J, with 18 bases between. The CDR3 loop is CASSQDTVGAGSQPQHF. CDR3 sequence (DNA): TGCGCCAGCAGCCAAGATACGGTTGGGGCGGGAAGTCAGCCCCAGCATTTT.